This TCR beta chain appears in the sequencing data of a study of blood T cell repertoires in COVID-19. Study information: PBMCs, B-cell-depleted T cells, or T cells were the source of the cDNA or gDNA that made up the material.

Produced via immunoSEQ multiplex PCR; TCRdb's table is partial and in-frame only. The sample lists 390,000 or so clones; 75% to 90% were seen once. V was pared by 6 bases and J by 7 bases, with 22 bases between. Germline assignment: CDR1 SQVTM and CDR2 ANQGSEA. The CDR3 spans 15 residues. Two negative PCRs, clearance, or symptom resolution were required of recovered Cohort 3 donors. This chain links TRBV29-1 with TRBJ2-1, with D perhaps matching TRBD2 (6 bases). This TCR derives from a young man who had recovered from COVID-19. Material: PBMCs or T cells enriched from blood (not recorded which). The CDR3 region has the DNA TGCAGCGTGTCCCTCCTGGCGGGGTTCGGGAATGAGCAGTTCTTC. Translated: CSVSLLAGFGNEQFF.